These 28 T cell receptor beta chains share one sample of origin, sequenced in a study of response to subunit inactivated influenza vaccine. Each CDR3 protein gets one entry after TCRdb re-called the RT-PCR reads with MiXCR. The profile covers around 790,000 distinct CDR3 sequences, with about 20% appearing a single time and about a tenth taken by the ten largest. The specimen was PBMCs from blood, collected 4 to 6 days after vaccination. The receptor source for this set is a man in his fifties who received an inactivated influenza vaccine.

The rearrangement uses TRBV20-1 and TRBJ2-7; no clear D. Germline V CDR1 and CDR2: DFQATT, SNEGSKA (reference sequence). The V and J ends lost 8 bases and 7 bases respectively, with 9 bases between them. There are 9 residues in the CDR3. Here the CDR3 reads CSLDREQYF. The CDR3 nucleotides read TGCAGTCTGGATAGGGAGCAGTACTTC.

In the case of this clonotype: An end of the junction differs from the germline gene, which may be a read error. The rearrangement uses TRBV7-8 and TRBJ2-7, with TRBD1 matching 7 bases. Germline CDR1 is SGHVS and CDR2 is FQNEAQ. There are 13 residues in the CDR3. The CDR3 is CASSYDRVHEHYF. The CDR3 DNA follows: TGTGCCAGCAGCTACGACAGGGTTCACGAGCATTACTTC.

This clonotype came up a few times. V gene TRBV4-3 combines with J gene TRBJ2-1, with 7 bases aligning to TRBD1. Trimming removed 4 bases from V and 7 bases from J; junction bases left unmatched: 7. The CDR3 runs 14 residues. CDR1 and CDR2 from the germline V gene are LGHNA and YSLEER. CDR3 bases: TGCGCCAGCAGCCTCCGGGACAGCTTTAATGAGCAGTTCTTC. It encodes CASSLRDSFNEQFF.

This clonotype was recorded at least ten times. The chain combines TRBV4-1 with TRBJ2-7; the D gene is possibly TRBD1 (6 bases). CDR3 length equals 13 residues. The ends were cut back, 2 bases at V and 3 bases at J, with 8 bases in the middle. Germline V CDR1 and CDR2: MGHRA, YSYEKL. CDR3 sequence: CASSQTTGYEQYF. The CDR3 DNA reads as TGCGCCAGCAGCCAAACGACAGGCTACGAGCAGTACTTC.

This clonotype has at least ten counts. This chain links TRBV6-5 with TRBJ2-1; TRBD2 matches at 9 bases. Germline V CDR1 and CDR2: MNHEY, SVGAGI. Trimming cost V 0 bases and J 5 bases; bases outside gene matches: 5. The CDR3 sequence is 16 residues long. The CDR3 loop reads CASSYSPGLAHNEQFF. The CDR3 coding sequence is TGTGCCAGCAGTTACTCGCCGGGACTAGCTCACAATGAGCAGTTCTTC.

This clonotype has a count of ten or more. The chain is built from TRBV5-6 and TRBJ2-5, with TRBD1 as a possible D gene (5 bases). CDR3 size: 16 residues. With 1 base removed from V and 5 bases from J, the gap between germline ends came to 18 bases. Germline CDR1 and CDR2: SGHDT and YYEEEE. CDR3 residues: CASSLWFGQGWETQYF. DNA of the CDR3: TGTGCCAGCAGCTTGTGGTTTGGGCAGGGCTGGGAGACCCAGTACTTC.

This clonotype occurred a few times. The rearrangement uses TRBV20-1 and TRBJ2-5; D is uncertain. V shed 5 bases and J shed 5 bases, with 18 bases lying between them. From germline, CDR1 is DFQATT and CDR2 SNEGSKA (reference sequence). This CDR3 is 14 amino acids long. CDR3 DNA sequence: TGCAGTGCTCTCGGTTTGGGGAATCGTGAGACCCAGTACTTC. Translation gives CSALGLGNRETQYF.

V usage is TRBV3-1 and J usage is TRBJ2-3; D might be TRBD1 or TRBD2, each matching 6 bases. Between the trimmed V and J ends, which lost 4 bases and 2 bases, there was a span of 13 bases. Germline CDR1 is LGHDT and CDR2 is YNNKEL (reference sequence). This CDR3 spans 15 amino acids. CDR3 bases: TGTGCCAGCAGCCTGGGGGGCGGGAACACAGATACGCAGTATTTT. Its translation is CASSLGGGNTDTQYF.

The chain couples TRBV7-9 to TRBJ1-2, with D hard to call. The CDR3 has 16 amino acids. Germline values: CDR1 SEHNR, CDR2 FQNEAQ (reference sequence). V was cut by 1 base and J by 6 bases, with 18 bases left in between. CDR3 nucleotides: TGTGCCAGCAGCTTAGAGCTGCTCAGCCCGGAGGATGGCTACACCTTC. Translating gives CASSLELLSPEDGYTF.

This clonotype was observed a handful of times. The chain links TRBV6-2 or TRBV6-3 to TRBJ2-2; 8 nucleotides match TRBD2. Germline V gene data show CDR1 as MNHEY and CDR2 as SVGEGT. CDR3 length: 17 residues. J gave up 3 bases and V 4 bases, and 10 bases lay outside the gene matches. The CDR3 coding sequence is TGTGCCAGCAGTTCGTACGGACTAGCCTTCGACACCGGGGAGCTGTTTTTT. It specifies CASSSYGLAFDTGELFF.

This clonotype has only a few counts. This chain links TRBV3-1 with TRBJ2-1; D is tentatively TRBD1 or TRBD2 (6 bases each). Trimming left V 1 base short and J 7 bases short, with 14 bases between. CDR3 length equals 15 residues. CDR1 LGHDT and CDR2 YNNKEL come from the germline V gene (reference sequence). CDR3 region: CASSQGQRRGNEQFF. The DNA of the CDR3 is TGTGCCAGCAGCCAAGGTCAACGGAGGGGGAATGAGCAGTTCTTC.

The CDR3 DNA sequence: TGTGCCAGCAGCTGGACAGGGGGAACTCTAGGCTACACCTTC. Translation gives CASSWTGGTLGYTF. The chain recombines TRBV7-2 with TRBJ1-2; TRBD1 agrees at 10 bases. Germline CDR1 reads SGHTA; CDR2 reads FQGNSA. The CDR3 length is 14 residues. V was pared by 4 bases and J by 8 bases, with 7 bases of the junction left unmatched.

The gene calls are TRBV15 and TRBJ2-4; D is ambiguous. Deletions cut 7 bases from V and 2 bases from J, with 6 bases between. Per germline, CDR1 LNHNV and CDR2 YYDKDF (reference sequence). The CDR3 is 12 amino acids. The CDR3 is CATTRTKNIQYF. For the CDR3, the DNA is TGTGCCACCACGAGAACCAAAAACATTCAGTACTTC.

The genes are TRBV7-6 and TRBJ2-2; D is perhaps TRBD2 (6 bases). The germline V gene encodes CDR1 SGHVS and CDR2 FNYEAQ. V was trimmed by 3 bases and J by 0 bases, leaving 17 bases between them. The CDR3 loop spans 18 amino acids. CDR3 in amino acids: CASSFSESGTPNTGELFF. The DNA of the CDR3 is TGTGCCAGCAGCTTTTCCGAGAGTGGGACTCCGAACACCGGGGAGCTGTTTTTT.

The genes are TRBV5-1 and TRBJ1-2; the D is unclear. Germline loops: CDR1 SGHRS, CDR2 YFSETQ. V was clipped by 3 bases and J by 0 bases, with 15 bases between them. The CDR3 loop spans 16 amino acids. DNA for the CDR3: TGCGCCAGCAGCTCCCTCAACCGGATCTCTAACTATGGCTACACCTTC. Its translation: CASSSLNRISNYGYTF.

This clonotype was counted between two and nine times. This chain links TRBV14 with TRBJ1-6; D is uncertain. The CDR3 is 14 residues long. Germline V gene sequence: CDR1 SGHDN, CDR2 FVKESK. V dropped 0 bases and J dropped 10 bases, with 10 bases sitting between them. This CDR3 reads CASSQEIRLSPLHF. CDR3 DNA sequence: TGTGCCAGCAGCCAAGAGATCAGACTCTCACCCCTCCACTTT.

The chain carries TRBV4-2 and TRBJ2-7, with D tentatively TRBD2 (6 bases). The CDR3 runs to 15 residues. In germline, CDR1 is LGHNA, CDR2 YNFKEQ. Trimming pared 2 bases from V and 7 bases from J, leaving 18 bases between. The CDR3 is CASSQPGLKRGEQYF. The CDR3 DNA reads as TGTGCCAGCAGCCAACCGGGACTGAAGAGGGGTGAGCAGTACTTC.

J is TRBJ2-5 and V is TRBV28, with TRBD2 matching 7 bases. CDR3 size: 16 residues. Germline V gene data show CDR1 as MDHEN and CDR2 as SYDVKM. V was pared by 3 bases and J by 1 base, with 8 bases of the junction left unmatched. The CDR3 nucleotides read TGTGCCAGCAGTTTGGCTGGGGGAGGGCCCCAAGAGACCCAGTACTTC. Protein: CASSLAGGGPQETQYF.

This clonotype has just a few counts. The CDR3 sequence is CASSQSSGTRQFF. The CDR3 nucleotides read TGTGCCAGCAGCCAATCTTCCGGGACTCGTCAGTTCTTC. V is TRBV3-1 and J is TRBJ2-1, with D possibly matching TRBD2 (6 bases). CDR1 and CDR2 (germline): LGHDT, YNNKEL (reference sequence). V shed 2 bases and J shed 13 bases, with 15 bases lying between them. The CDR3 runs to 13 residues.

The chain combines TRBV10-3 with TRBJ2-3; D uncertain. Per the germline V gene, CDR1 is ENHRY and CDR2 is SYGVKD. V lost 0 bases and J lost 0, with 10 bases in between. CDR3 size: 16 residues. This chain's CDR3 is CAISESSPRSTDTQYF. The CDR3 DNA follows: TGTGCCATCAGTGAGTCGTCCCCCAGGAGCACAGATACGCAGTATTTT.

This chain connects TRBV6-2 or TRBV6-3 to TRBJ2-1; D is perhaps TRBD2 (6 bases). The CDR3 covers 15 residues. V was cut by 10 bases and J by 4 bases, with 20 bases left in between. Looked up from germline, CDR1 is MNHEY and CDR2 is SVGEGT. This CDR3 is CATGRPSGLYNEQFF. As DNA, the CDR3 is TGTGCCACCGGGAGACCCAGCGGACTGTACAATGAGCAGTTCTTC.

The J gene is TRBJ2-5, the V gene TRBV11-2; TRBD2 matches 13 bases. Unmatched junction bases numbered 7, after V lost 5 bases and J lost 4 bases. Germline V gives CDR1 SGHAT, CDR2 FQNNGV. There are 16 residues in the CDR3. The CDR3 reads CASSPRLAGGRETQYF. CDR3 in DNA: TGTGCCAGCAGCCCGCGACTAGCGGGGGGTAGAGAGACCCAGTACTTC.

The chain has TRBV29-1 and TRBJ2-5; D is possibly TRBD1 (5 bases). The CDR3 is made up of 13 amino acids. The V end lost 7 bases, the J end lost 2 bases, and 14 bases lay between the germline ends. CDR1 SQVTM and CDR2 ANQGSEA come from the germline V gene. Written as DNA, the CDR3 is TGCAGCGCCTCAAACAGGAAACAAGAGACCCAGTACTTC. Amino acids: CSASNRKQETQYF.

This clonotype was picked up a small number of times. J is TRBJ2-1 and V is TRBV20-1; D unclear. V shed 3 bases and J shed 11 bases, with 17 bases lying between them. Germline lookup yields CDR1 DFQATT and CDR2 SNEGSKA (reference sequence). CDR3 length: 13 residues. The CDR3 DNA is TGCAGTGCTAGTTTAGGTTCGGCGGTGCAGCAGTTCTTC. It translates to CSASLGSAVQQFF.

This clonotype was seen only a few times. CDR3 region: CASSFIGEQFF. In DNA form, the CDR3 reads TGTGCCAGCAGTTTTATCGGCGAGCAGTTCTTC. This chain links TRBV28 with TRBJ2-1; D is ambiguous. Between the trimmed V and J ends, which lost 3 bases and 10 bases, there was a span of 7 bases. CDR1 is MDHEN and CDR2 is SYDVKM in the germline V gene. The CDR3 has 11 amino acids.

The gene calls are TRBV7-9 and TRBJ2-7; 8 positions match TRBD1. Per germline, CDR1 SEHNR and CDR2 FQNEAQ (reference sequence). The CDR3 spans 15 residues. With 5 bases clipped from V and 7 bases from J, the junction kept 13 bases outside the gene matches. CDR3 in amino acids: CASSHTWGQAAEQYF. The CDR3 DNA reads TGTGCCAGCAGCCACACTTGGGGACAGGCCGCGGAGCAGTACTTC.

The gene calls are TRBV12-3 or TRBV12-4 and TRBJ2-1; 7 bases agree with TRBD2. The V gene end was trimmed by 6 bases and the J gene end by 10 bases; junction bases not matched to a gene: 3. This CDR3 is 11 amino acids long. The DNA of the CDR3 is TGTGCCAGCAGGAAAGCGGGGGAGCAGTTCTTC. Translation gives CASRKAGEQFF.

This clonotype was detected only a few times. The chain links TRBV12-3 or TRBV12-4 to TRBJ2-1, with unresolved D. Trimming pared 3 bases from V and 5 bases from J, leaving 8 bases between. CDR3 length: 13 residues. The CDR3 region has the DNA TGTGCCAGCAGTTTCTTTCAGAACAATGAGCAGTTCTTC. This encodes CASSFFQNNEQFF.